This T cell receptor (beta chain) is drawn from a study of T cell responses to AZD1222 COVID-19 vaccine. Study results and limitations: Only five or six AZD1222 recipients tested seropositive at baseline. Clonal diversity may have been underestimated, and the donors were mostly white British, with more females than males.

Repertoires were generated with immunoSEQ multiplex PCR, while TCRdb's copy carries only in-frame clones and drops some. The sample gives about 130,000 clones, roughly 88% of which show up once; about 4.4% is in the top ten. The ends were cut back, 6 bases at V and 0 bases at J, with 8 bases in the middle. The CDR3 runs 12 residues. Germline loops: CDR1 GTSNPN, CDR2 SVGIG (reference sequence). About this clone: As yet, its antigen is unknown.

Sequencing was performed on peripheral blood, taken on day 0 of MenACWY control vaccination. V and J are TRBV30 and TRBJ2-5; D ambiguous. The receptor was isolated from an adult in good health. CDR3 amino acids: CACCNYQETQYF. DNA of the CDR3: TGTGCCTGCTGTAATTACCAAGAGACCCAGTACTTC.